These 23 T cell receptor beta chains originate from one sample sequenced in a study of vaccination effects on CD4 cells after COVID-19. Antigens for these TCRs are unknown. Culture lasted about 11 days before CD4+ T cell isolation. Method: immunoSEQ multiplex PCR; TCRdb's copy keeps in-frame clones and lacks some. Counted here are about 70,000 clones, approximately 80% occurring once; the ten biggest clones make up roughly 2%. The sample consisted of CD4+ T cells from PBMCs cultured without peptide, taken before COVID-19 vaccination. The receptors shown here come from a human donor who received a COVID-19 vaccine.

V and J are TRBV29-1 and TRBJ2-5, with D perhaps matching TRBD1 or TRBD2 (6 bases each). CDR3 length equals 14 residues. The ends were cut back, 4 bases at V and 4 bases at J, with 16 bases in the middle. Per the germline V gene, CDR1 is SQVTM and CDR2 is ANQGSEA. DNA of the CDR3: TGCAGCGTTGGCCCGCCGGGGGCCACAGAGACCCAGTACTTC. The encoded protein is CSVGPPGATETQYF. Full variable domain (remainder filled in from reference TRBV29-1 and TRBJ2-5): SAVISQKPSRDICQRGTSLTIQCQVDSQVTMMFWYRQQPGQSLTLIATANQGSEATYESGFVIDKFPISRPNLTFSTLTVSNMSPEDSSIYLCSVGPPGATETQYFGPGTRLLVL.

The CDR3 loop reads CASSEQGGETQYF. The DNA for the CDR3 is TGTGCCAGCAGCGAACAGGGAGGAGAGACCCAGTACTTC. This chain links TRBV5-4 with TRBJ2-5; possibly TRBD1 or TRBD2 for D (6 bases each). V was shortened by 4 bases and J by 4 bases, with 11 bases between the two germline ends. This CDR3 contains 13 residues. Germline-derived CDR1 and CDR2 are SGHNT and YYREEE (reference sequence). Full variable domain (missing parts from reference TRBV5-4 and TRBJ2-5): ETGVTQSPTHLIKTRGQQVTLRCSSQSGHNTVSWYQQALGQGPQFIFQYYREEENGRGNFPPRFSGLQFPNYSSELNVNALELDDSALYLCASSEQGGETQYFGPGTRLLVL.

Only a few counts were recorded for this clone. The J gene is TRBJ1-1, the V gene TRBV6-4; D ambiguous. V gave up 4 bases and J gave up 1 base, with 7 bases separating them. The CDR3 sequence is 13 residues long. The V gene's germline CDR1 is MRHNA and CDR2 SNTAGT. The DNA for the CDR3 is TGTGCCAGCAGTGCTACAGCGAACACTGAAGCTTTCTTT. Translation gives CASSATANTEAFF.

The chain joins TRBV2 to TRBJ2-1; perhaps TRBD1 as D (5 bases). The V gene lost 5 bases and the J gene lost 0 bases, with 14 bases spanning the gap. In germline, CDR1 is SNHLY, CDR2 FYNNEI. This CDR3 comprises 16 residues. The CDR3 sequence: CASSTQRGRSYNEQFF. In nucleotides, the CDR3 is TGTGCCAGCAGTACTCAAAGGGGTCGCTCCTACAATGAGCAGTTCTTC. Combining the CDR3 with reference TRBV2 and TRBJ2-1 gives the whole variable domain EPEVTQTPSHQVTQMGQEVILRCVPISNHLYFYWYRQILGQKVEFLVSFYNNEISEKSEIFDDQFSVERPDGSNFTLKIRSTKLEDSAMYFCASSTQRGRSYNEQFFGPGTRLTVL.

This rearrangement joins TRBV28 to TRBJ2-7; 7 bases are a match to TRBD1. This CDR3 is built from 15 residues. Germline CDR1 reads MDHEN; CDR2 reads SYDVKM. The V segment lost 3 bases and the J segment 2 bases; nucleotides outside the gene matches: 7. The CDR3 here is CASSLSGTVPYEQYV. In DNA form, the CDR3 reads TGTGCCAGCAGTTTGTCCGGGACAGTACCCTACGAGCAGTACGTC.

This clone has just a few counts. V is TRBV12-5 and J is TRBJ1-2; D is unresolved. The V gene lost 0 bases and the J gene lost 4 bases, with 15 bases spanning the gap. Germline loops: CDR1 LGHNT, CDR2 FRNRAP. The CDR3 spans 16 residues. For the CDR3, the DNA is TGTGCTAGTGGTTTGGTACTTACGGCTGACCTCTATGGCTACACCTTC. This encodes CASGLVLTADLYGYTF.

On this clone: The junction departs from the called germline gene at one end, perhaps through a read error. The chain joins TRBV5-1 to TRBJ2-4, with D perhaps matching TRBD1 (6 bases). This CDR3 comprises 13 residues. CDR1 is SGHRS and CDR2 is YFSETQ in the germline V gene. In DNA, the CDR3 is TGCGCCAGCAGCACTGGATCAACAGGGACCAATTTTTTC. Its protein product is CASSTGSTGTNFF.

This clone occurred once. V and J are TRBV6-4 and TRBJ2-3; D is undetermined. The germline V and J ends were trimmed by 2 bases and 4 bases, with 7 bases remaining between them. The CDR3 contains 13 residues. The germline CDR1 and CDR2 sequences are MRHNA and SNTAGT. The CDR3 DNA sequence: TGTGCCAGCAGTGACAGTGCTTCAGATACGCAGTATTTT. Its translation: CASSDSASDTQYF.

The chain employs TRBV10-3 and TRBJ2-3; D not certain. V lost 3 bases to trimming and J lost 5 bases, with 9 bases between them. The CDR3 is 13 amino acids. Germline V gene data show CDR1 as ENHRY and CDR2 as SYGVKD. CDR3 region: CAISDADKDTQYF. DNA for the CDR3: TGTGCCATCAGTGATGCAGATAAAGATACGCAGTATTTT.

J is TRBJ2-3 and V is TRBV4-1; D gene uncertain. CDR3 size: 14 residues. Trimming took off 1 base at V and 2 bases at J, with 7 bases between the two ends. Germline V gene sequence: CDR1 MGHRA, CDR2 YSYEKL. CDR3 loop: CASSQAGPTDTQYF. In DNA, the CDR3 is TGCGCCAGCAGCCAAGCCGGGCCCACAGATACGCAGTATTTT.

This chain links TRBV6-5 with TRBJ2-7, with 9 bases fitting TRBD1. The germline V gene has CDR1 MNHEY and CDR2 SVGAGI. V shed 7 bases, J shed 6 bases, and the junction held 13 bases outside the gene matches. The CDR3 contains 15 residues. The CDR3 DNA sequence: TGTGCCAGCAAACAAACAGGGGGCGGATCAGGCGAGCAGTACGTC. This translates into CASKQTGGGSGEQYV.

The chain joins TRBV6-5 to TRBJ2-5; D may be TRBD2 (7 bases). Trimming left V 0 bases short and J 1 base short, with 12 bases between. The CDR3 extends over 16 amino acids. CDR1 MNHEY and CDR2 SVGAGI come from the germline V gene. The DNA for the CDR3 is TGTGCCAGCAGTTACTCGGGGGGGCTGGGCCAAGAGACCCAGTACTTC. This codes for CASSYSGGLGQETQYF.

V usage is TRBV14 and J usage is TRBJ2-2; D uncertain. This CDR3 contains 13 residues. Germline loops: CDR1 SGHDN, CDR2 FVKESK. V dropped 1 base and J dropped 4 bases, with 4 bases sitting between them. The CDR3 DNA reads as TGTGCCAGCAGCCAAGTCTTCACCGGGGAGCTGTTTTTT. Its translation: CASSQVFTGELFF.

The chain combines TRBV5-1 with TRBJ2-7; D remains ambiguous. Trimming left V 4 bases short and J 1 base short, with 9 bases between. Germline-derived CDR1 and CDR2 are SGHRS and YFSETQ. This CDR3 has 13 residues. The CDR3 is CASSTGSSYEQYV. The CDR3 DNA sequence: TGCGCCAGCAGCACTGGGTCTTCCTACGAGCAGTACGTC.

The chain carries TRBV6-6 and TRBJ2-5, with 7 bases aligning to TRBD1. CDR1 MNHNY and CDR2 SVGAGI come from the germline V gene (reference sequence). The CDR3 consists of 16 residues. V gave up 2 bases and J gave up 4 bases; unmatched junction bases: 10. The CDR3 protein is CASSYLQGVLRETQYF. For the CDR3, the DNA is TGTGCCAGCAGTTACCTTCAGGGGGTGCTTCGAGAGACCCAGTACTTC.

The V call is TRBV20-1, the J call TRBJ2-3; 10 bases match TRBD2. V was clipped by 3 bases and J by 2 bases; unmatched bases: 8. Germline CDR1 and CDR2: DFQATT and SNEGSKA (reference sequence). This CDR3 is 16 amino acids long. CDR3 region: CSASNQRGGLTDTQYF. The DNA for the CDR3 is TGCAGTGCTAGTAACCAGCGGGGGGGCCTCACAGATACGCAGTATTTT.

This clone was recorded only once. The genes are TRBV9 and TRBJ2-5, with a tentative D call TRBD2 (5 bases). Germline V lookup: CDR1 SGDLS, CDR2 YYNGEE. The CDR3 length is 15 residues. Trimming pared 2 bases from V and 6 bases from J, leaving 17 bases between. CDR3 DNA sequence: TGTGCCAGCAGCGTTGGCGGGTCCACTAGTCAGACCCAGTACTTC. Its translation: CASSVGGSTSQTQYF.

The J gene is TRBJ2-3, the V gene TRBV19; D unclear. The CDR3 has 15 amino acids. CDR1 is LNHDA and CDR2 is SQIVND in the germline V gene (reference sequence). Trimming removed 8 bases at V and 2 bases at J, with 17 bases between. This chain's CDR3 is CASRPYRANTDTQYF. As DNA, the CDR3 is TGTGCCAGTCGCCCGTACCGAGCGAACACAGATACGCAGTATTTT.

The chain has TRBV11-2 and TRBJ1-5; possible D gene TRBD1, 5 bases. Between the trimmed V and J ends, which lost 5 bases and 6 bases, there was a span of 11 bases. From germline, CDR1 is SGHAT and CDR2 FQNNGV. CDR3 length equals 13 residues. The chain's CDR3 is CASSPERGQPQHF. The CDR3 nucleotides are TGTGCCAGCAGCCCAGAGAGGGGTCAGCCCCAGCATTTT.

This clone occurred once. The chain couples TRBV10-3 to TRBJ2-7, with a possible D match to TRBD1 (6 bases). CDR3 length equals 14 residues. Looked up from germline, CDR1 is ENHRY and CDR2 is SYGVKD. V lost 3 bases, J lost 0 bases, and 9 bases lay in between. For the CDR3, the DNA is TGTGCCATCAGTGATGAGACAGGCTCCTACGAGCAGTACGTC. This gives the protein CAISDETGSYEQYV.

The rearrangement joins TRBV7-3 to TRBJ2-2; TRBD1 matches 9 bases. The J segment lost 6 bases and the V segment lost 5 bases, leaving 7 bases of the junction unmatched. This CDR3 comprises 15 residues. Per germline, CDR1 SGHTA and CDR2 FQGTGA. The CDR3, as DNA: TGTGCCAGCAGCCCCGGGACAGGGCTCTCCGGGGAGCTGTTTTTT. Translating gives CASSPGTGLSGELFF.

The genes are TRBV5-8 and TRBJ1-1; TRBD1 aligns across 9 bases. V lost 4 bases, J lost 1 base, and 5 bases stayed unmatched. Per germline, CDR1 SGHTS and CDR2 YDEGEE. The CDR3 sequence is 15 residues long. CDR3 amino acids: CASSRKDRGNTEAFF. The CDR3 region has the DNA TGTGCCAGCAGCAGAAAGGACAGGGGGAACACTGAAGCTTTCTTT.

The CDR3 DNA reads as TGCGCCAGCAGCCAAGAGCGACAGAACGAACTTCTCCCGAGGGGTTACACCTTC. It encodes CASSQERQNELLPRGYTF. The rearrangement links TRBV4-3 to TRBJ1-2, with a tentative D call TRBD1 (5 bases). This CDR3 region has 18 residues. V lost 0 bases and J 11 bases, leaving 28 bases between the germline ends. Germline CDR1 LGHNA, CDR2 YSLEER.